Sequencing of this T cell receptor beta chain was carried out in a study of T-cell memory formation after mild COVID-19. Findings and limits, study-wide: Cross-reactive memory appears to have joined, as suggested by some responding clones showing up in pre-infection memory.

TCRdb re-called the 5' RACE reads through MiXCR, storing one row per CDR3 protein. The data contain a few hundred thousand distinct CDR3 sequences, around 15% of them singletons. In regard to this clonotype: Its matching antigen is unknown.

The CDR3 runs 18 residues. Germline V CDR1 and CDR2: MNHNS, SASEGT. After removal of 0 bases from V and 5 bases from J, the junction contained 15 bases not matched to a gene. Sequenced sample: PBMCs or a T cell subset sorted from them (not recorded which). The rearrangement uses TRBV6-1 and TRBJ2-5, with 7 bases aligning to TRBD1. The origin of this receptor is a man between 18 and 29 years old who had mild COVID-19 (a few samples of this study predate the infection). Cell type and time point are not known. This CDR3 reads CASSEALVAFSQGETQYF. DNA of the CDR3: TGTGCCAGCAGTGAAGCTTTGGTAGCGTTCTCACAGGGGGAGACCCAGTACTTC.